These T cell receptor beta chains were read from a single sample in a study of OX40 agonist ivuxolimab in advanced cancers. Produced via immunoSEQ multiplex PCR; TCRdb's table is partial and in-frame only. This table holds approximately 89,000 clones, approximately 86% found once. This specimen consisted of CD4+ or CD8+ T cells sorted from blood, obtained in a trial of the OX40 agonist ivuxolimab. These receptors all stem from an adult with an advanced solid tumor such as melanoma, head and neck, liver or kidney cancer. The CDR3 runs from the conserved cysteine through the conserved F or W. Fields, in order: clone size, V gene, J gene, CDR3 protein. Rows give clone size only sometimes, using once, few, many, or a class for an expanded clone.

-	TRBV7-2	TRBJ1-4	CASSLGQDTKKLFF
-	TRBV10-3	TRBJ1-5	CAISEVLSNQPQHF
few	TRBV4-2	TRBJ1-1	CASSQVTANTEAFF
-	TRBV19	TRBJ1-1	CASSIQVQAEAFF
-	TRBV19	TRBJ1-1	CASSIKRNTEAFF
once	TRBV19	TRBJ1-4	CASSVQGEKLFF
-	TRBV28	TRBJ2-7	CASSLGGLSPQYF
-	TRBV18	TRBJ2-7	CASSPNLDLYEQYF
-	TRBV7-7	TRBJ2-3	CASSLGPGGTDTQYF
-	TRBV2	TRBJ2-7	CASTGLAGVSYEQYF
-	TRBV6-6	TRBJ2-5	CASSPRMEETQYF
-	TRBV30	TRBJ2-4	CAWNLNGTARLKNIQYF
-	TRBV9	TRBJ2-5	CASSVSSAQRETQYF
-	TRBV4-3	TRBJ2-3	CASSPRTSGRAINTDTQYF
-	TRBV2	TRBJ2-2	CASSPRSANTGELFF
-	TRBV9	TRBJ2-1	CASSASSGSQNEQFF
-	TRBV7-9	TRBJ1-1	CASSLLGATEAFF
-	TRBV7-3	TRBJ1-2	CASSTGQGSYGYTF
-	TRBV29-1	TRBJ2-1	CSVEGTYNEQFF
-	TRBV6-4	TRBJ2-3	CASSVAASTDTQYF
-	TRBV7-2	TRBJ2-3	CASSLGGRSSDTQYF
-	TRBV6-1	TRBJ2-5	CASSADRQDTNQETQYF
-	TRBV6-1	TRBJ1-5	CASSEEGNQPQHF
once	TRBV30	TRBJ2-7	CAWSFGVSYEQYF
-	TRBV6-1	TRBJ2-1	CASSEASSSYNEQFF
-	TRBV9	TRBJ2-7	CASSVVGEQYF
-	TRBV7-7	TRBJ2-5	CASSHQGAGQTQYF
-	TRBV7-9	TRBJ2-2	CASSNLAGGGELFF
few	TRBV5-5	TRBJ2-1	CASSFTGTRGDEQFF
once	TRBV6-1	TRBJ1-4	CASSPQGGVSEKLFF
-	TRBV6-1	TRBJ2-5	CASKGQGRETQYF